This TCR beta chain was documented in a study of cytomegalovirus exposure and HLA in healthy donors. Study information: In a later analysis, the 110 or so validation repertoires were reported to have used the same platform as the 550 to 850 first-cohort repertoires. Points from the study as a whole: Subsequent analysis revealed that first-cohort TCR clusters tended to co-occur in the 130 or so validation repertoires.

Points on this clone: Its antigen is unknown.

Method: immunoSEQ multiplex PCR; TCRdb's copy keeps in-frame clones and lacks some. The table shows fewer than 200,000 clones, with approximately 81% occurring only once. The specimen sequenced was PBMCs. This TCR derives from a man between 18 and 29 years old in good health and CMV-seropositive.

The CDR3 sequence is CASSLAGLREQYF. The CDR3 DNA is TGTGCCAGCAGCTTGGCAGGGTTGAGGGAGCAGTACTTC. This chain joins TRBV7-2 and TRBJ2-7, with D maybe TRBD1 (5 bases). This CDR3 region has 13 residues. Germline CDR1 is SGHTA and CDR2 is FQGNSA. V lost 3 bases and J lost 7, with 13 bases in between.